What follows is one T cell receptor (beta chain) and its context. The sample comes from a study of cytomegalovirus exposure and HLA in healthy donors. Researchers ran the PCR with 60 Vbeta and 13 Jbeta primers. The method was immunoSEQ multiplex PCR; TCRdb's version includes in-frame clones alone and lacks a portion of them. Here the sample spans 150,000 or so clones, 60% to 85% being singletons. CDR1 and CDR2 (germline): MNHEY, SMNVEV (reference sequence). V shed 5 bases, J shed 5 bases, and the junction held 14 bases outside the gene matches. The CDR3 consists of 16 residues. What was sequenced was PBMCs. The chain carries TRBV27 and TRBJ2-5, with 7 bases lining up with TRBD1. This receptor was taken from a man between 35 and 55 years old in good health and CMV-seropositive. The CDR3 nucleotides read TGTGCCAGCAGTACAGGGACAGCCACGTTTCACGAGACCCAGTACTTC. Its protein is CASSTGTATFHETQYF.